A selection of T cell receptor beta chains follows, all from one sample in a study of lymphopenia after photon versus proton radiotherapy. Here immunoSEQ multiplex PCR was the method, and the copy in TCRdb shows in-frame clones only, minus some. The data hold about 25,000 clones, with about 87% observed a single time. This material consisted of peripheral blood, taken from a patient treated with photon-based radiotherapy. The receptors shown here come from a man aged 45-60 years with gastric cancer. The CDR3 runs from the conserved cysteine through the conserved F or W. A D gene is named only where the DNA matches it firmly. The listing skips clone size in some rows; elsewhere it reads once, few, many or a size class.

D gene,J gene,clone size,V gene,CDR3 DNA,CDR3 protein
-,TRBJ1-6,-,TRBV5-5,TGTGCCAGCAGCTCGGGAGACAGCCTTAATAATTCACCCCTCCACTTT,CASSSGDSLNNSPLHF
-,TRBJ1-2,-,TRBV14,TGTGCCAGCAGCCAAGAAGATCTGGCGCCTTCTGGCTACACCTTC,CASSQEDLAPSGYTF
-,TRBJ1-5,once,TRBV30,TGTGCCTGGAGTGTCGGTGGGGTGGGCAATCAGCCCCAGCATTTT,CAWSVGGVGNQPQHF
TRBD1,TRBJ1-6,-,TRBV5-4,TGTGCCAGCAGCCGAGACAGGGTTCGTAATTCACCCCTCCACTTT,CASSRDRVRNSPLHF
-,TRBJ2-5,-,TRBV7-6,TGTGCCAGCAGCCAAACACGCAAATCGGGACACAAGGAGACCCAGTACTTC,CASSQTRKSGHKETQYF
TRBD1,TRBJ2-2,-,TRBV19,TGTGCCAGTAGTCAGGACAGGGCGGCCGGGGAGCTGTTTTTT,CASSQDRAAGELFF
-,TRBJ2-1,-,TRBV21-1,TGTGCCAGCAGCAAAGACGGCAGATACAATGAGCAGTTCTTC,CASSKDGRYNEQFF
TRBD1,TRBJ2-3,-,TRBV11-2,TGTGCCAGCAGCTTAGGTACAGGGGGGTCAGATACGCAGTATTTT,CASSLGTGGSDTQYF
-,TRBJ2-3,-,TRBV15,TGTGCCACCAGCCACAGCGGGTCCACAGATACGCAGTATTTT,CATSHSGSTDTQYF
-,TRBJ2-5,-,TRBV7-7,TGTGCCAGCAGCTTAGAGGTTTACGAGACCCAGTACTTC,CASSLEVYETQYF
-,TRBJ2-7,-,TRBV4-1,TGCGCCAGCAGCCAAGCGGACAGCTACGAGCAGTACTTC,CASSQADSYEQYF
TRBD1,TRBJ2-1,-,TRBV28,TGTGCCAGTTTCCTCACCGGGACAGCCTTCAATGAGCAGTTCTTC,CASFLTGTAFNEQFF
-,TRBJ2-1,-,TRBV15,TGTGCCACCAGCAGAGATTGGGGAACTGAGCAGTTCTTC,CATSRDWGTEQFF
-,TRBJ2-3,-,TRBV6-6,TGTGCCAGCAAGCCGGGTGGCACAGATACGCAGTATTTT,CASKPGGTDTQYF
TRBD2,TRBJ2-1,-,TRBV10-3,TGTGCCATCACCAAGACTAGCGGGGTCATTGGATCCAATGAGCAGTTCTTC,CAITKTSGVIGSNEQFF
TRBD2,TRBJ2-5,-,TRBV13,TGTGCCAGCAGCTTACGGGGACTAGCGTCCCAAGAGACCCAGTACTTC,CASSLRGLASQETQYF
-,TRBJ2-1,-,TRBV5-6,TGTGCCAGCAGCTTGGGTCTCGCCTTTAATGAGCAGTTCTTC,CASSLGLAFNEQFF
-,TRBJ2-1,-,TRBV11-2,TGTGCCAGCAGCTTACGCTGGGGCAATGAGCAGTTCTTC,CASSLRWGNEQFF
-,TRBJ1-5,few,TRBV2,TGTGCCAGCAGTGGAGAAGTGGGACAGCCCCAGCATTTT,CASSGEVGQPQHF
-,TRBJ2-1,-,TRBV10-1,TGCGCCAGCAGTGACGGAAAAGCCGACCCAAATGAGCAGTTCTTC,CASSDGKADPNEQFF
-,TRBJ2-2,-,TRBV9,TGTGCCAGCAGCGTAAGGACAGAGAACACCGGGGAGCTGTTTTTT,CASSVRTENTGELFF
TRBD1,TRBJ1-1,-,TRBV6-5,TGTGCCAGCAGACGACAGGGACGTAGGGCTGAAGCTTTCTTT,CASRRQGRRAEAFF
TRBD1,TRBJ2-7,-,TRBV11-1,TGTGCCAGCAGCTCAACAGGGGGCGACTACGAGCAGTACTTC,CASSSTGGDYEQYF
-,TRBJ1-2,few,TRBV4-3,TGCGCCAGCAGCCAAGAAGGTGCGGGGACGGGGTCCGGTGGCTACACCTTC,CASSQEGAGTGSGGYTF
-,TRBJ2-4,-,TRBV5-6,TGTGCCAGCAGCTTGGTCGTGGGGTCTCTAGCCAAAAACATTCAGTACTTC,CASSLVVGSLAKNIQYF
TRBD1,TRBJ1-1,-,TRBV7-9,TGTGCCAGCGACAGGGTAGTTGGATTGTACACTGAAGCTTTCTTT,CASDRVVGLYTEAFF
TRBD2,TRBJ2-5,-,TRBV6-1,TGTGCCAGCAGTGTCGGGGGGGAGACCCAGTACTTC,CASSVGGETQYF
TRBD1,TRBJ2-4,-,TRBV18,TGTGCCAGCTCACCGGAGCAGGGGGCTGCCAAAAACATTCAGTACTTC,CASSPEQGAAKNIQYF
-,TRBJ1-6,few,TRBV11-2,TGTGCCAGCAGCTTCTCAGACGGGATTTTTTCACCCCTCCACTTT,CASSFSDGIFSPLHF
-,TRBJ2-3,-,TRBV30,TGTGCCTGGAGTCGCACAGAGTACGATACGCAGTATTTT,CAWSRTEYDTQYF
-,TRBJ1-5,-,TRBV7-2,TGTGCCAGCAGCTTAGGGTCACCGAATCAGCCCCAGCATTTT,CASSLGSPNQPQHF
-,TRBJ2-5,-,TRBV6-6,TGTGCCAGCAGGTTACCGCCAGGGCTGGAGACCCAGTACTTC,CASRLPPGLETQYF
-,TRBJ1-2,-,TRBV10-3,TGTGCCATCAGTGAGGCAGGGGAGGGGTATGGCTACACCTTC,CAISEAGEGYGYTF
-,TRBJ1-1,-,TRBV10-1,TGCGCCAGCAGTGAGTCACTGAACACTGAAGCTTTCTTT,CASSESLNTEAFF
TRBD2,TRBJ2-3,-,TRBV19,TGTGCCAGCGTAGCGGGCGATACGCAGTATTTT,CASVAGDTQYF
-,TRBJ1-2,-,TRBV6-5,TGTGCCAGCAGTTACGGCGGGGGCGGGGGCTATGGCTACACCTTC,CASSYGGGGGYGYTF
TRBD2,TRBJ2-2,-,TRBV12-5,TGTGCTAGTGGTTTGATGCTAGCGGGGGGAAGGAACACCGGGGAGCTGTTTTTT,CASGLMLAGGRNTGELFF
-,TRBJ2-6,-,TRBV5-1,TGCGCCAGCAGCTTATACCTTCCGGGACCCCACCCAGACGTCCTGACTTTC,CASSLYLPGPHPDVLTF
-,TRBJ1-2,-,TRBV18,TGTGCCAGCTCACCACCGGAGAGCTATTGCTACACCTTC,CASSPPESYCYTF
TRBD2,TRBJ2-3,-,TRBV19,TGTGCCAGTAGCCCGGGACTAGCGGGGGGTAACACAGATACGCAGTATTTT,CASSPGLAGGNTDTQYF
-,TRBJ2-3,-,TRBV2,TGTGCCAGCGGGTCAGGGAGGTTCTTCGCAGATACGCAGTATTTT,CASGSGRFFADTQYF
TRBD1,TRBJ2-7,-,TRBV7-8,TGTGCCAGCAGCGGGGCCGGGACAGGGGTCGGCGAGCAGTACTTC,CASSGAGTGVGEQYF
TRBD1,TRBJ2-1,-,TRBV25-1,TGTGCCAGCAGTGAGGCAACAAAGACAGGGAAATCCTACAATGAGCAGTTCTTC,CASSEATKTGKSYNEQFF
-,TRBJ2-1,-,TRBV5-6,TGTGCCAGCAGAATAGTCGGGATTTACAATGAGCAGTTCTTC,CASRIVGIYNEQFF
TRBD1,TRBJ2-7,-,TRBV27,TGTGCCAGCAGTCCGGGACAGGGGGCTTACGAGCAGTACTTC,CASSPGQGAYEQYF
-,TRBJ1-2,-,TRBV7-6,TGTGCCAGCAGCTTAGCCGTACAGGGTAGTGGCTACACCTTC,CASSLAVQGSGYTF
-,TRBJ2-1,-,TRBV19,TGTGCCAGTAGTATCGGAGAGACCTACAATGAGCAGTTCTTC,CASSIGETYNEQFF
-,TRBJ1-5,-,TRBV2,TGTGCCAGCAGTGAAACCACGCATCAGCCCCAGCATTTT,CASSETTHQPQHF
-,TRBJ1-1,once,TRBV19,TGTGCCAGTAGTTACTCCAGGGGTGAAGCTTTCTTT,CASSYSRGEAFF
TRBD1,TRBJ2-5,-,TRBV5-1,TGCGCCAGCAGGGAAAGGGGGCTTTTTGAGACCCAGTACTTC,CASRERGLFETQYF